The following is a T cell receptor (beta chain) sequence with its context. Patients in Seattle were enrolled during active infection, then followed longitudinally. Trimming removed 4 bases from V and 0 bases from J; junction bases left unmatched: 4. Germline CDR1 LGHDT, CDR2 YNNKEL (reference sequence). The CDR3 extends over 16 amino acids. The sample comes from a study of blood T cell repertoires in COVID-19. The data were produced by immunoSEQ multiplex PCR, yet TCRdb's version contains in-frame clones alone and is incomplete. The sample has roughly 190,000 clones; 81% are singletons. The sample was peripheral blood. This chain connects TRBV3-1 (or the pseudogene TRBV3-2) to TRBJ2-2, with 8 nucleotides matching TRBD2. The TCR sequence derives from a woman in her thirties or forties with COVID-19, enrolled during active disease. The CDR3 spells CASSPGGQSNTGELFF. CDR3 DNA sequence: TGTGCCAGCAGCCCGGGGGGGCAGTCGAACACCGGGGAGCTGTTTTTT.